The clone carrying this T cell receptor (beta chain) was recorded a few times. J lost 6 bases, V lost 1 base, and 8 bases had no gene match. CDR3 length: 15 residues. Germline V lookup: CDR1 SGHTA, CDR2 FQGNSA. This sample stems from a study of blood T cell repertoires in COVID-19. Method: immunoSEQ multiplex PCR; TCRdb's copy keeps in-frame clones and lacks some. The sample has 66,000 or so clones, about four fifths seen once; the top ten hold around 10%. The chain carries TRBV7-2 and TRBJ1-2, with 7 bases that match TRBD1. This sequence originates from a human donor in a cohort sampled during active COVID-19. The sequenced sample was peripheral blood. In DNA form, the CDR3 reads TGTGCCAGCAGCTTAGGACTGAGGGACAGCAATGGCTACACCTTC. It translates to CASSLGLRDSNGYTF.